This T cell receptor beta chain was obtained from a study of CD8 T cells in Susac syndrome. Whole-study findings and limits: In its TCR sequencing and HLA analysis, the study acknowledged that the number of individuals was relatively small.

Germline V gene lookup returns CDR1 DFQATT and CDR2 SNEGSKA (reference sequence). This CDR3 region has 14 residues. Trimming left V 0 bases short and J 8 bases short, with 11 bases between. Notes on this clonotype: Its antigen is not known.

The authors carried out high-throughput sequencing of TCR beta. They applied it to CD8+ and CD4+ T cells obtained from blood. It was with random hexamers that 0.5 to 1 ug RNA was reverse transcribed. Amplification of TCR beta CDR3 was carried out by immunoSEQ multiplex PCR, which covered 54 Vbeta and 13 Jbeta segments. TCRdb re-analysed the immunoSEQ multiplex PCR reads in MiXCR, keeping a single row per CDR3 protein. The sample holds a few hundred thousand distinct CDR3 sequences, approximately 85% seen once. The sequenced sample was CD8+ T cells from PBMCs. The receptor was isolated from a human donor with multiple sclerosis. The genes are TRBV20-1 and TRBJ1-6; weak D call: TRBD1 (5 bases). The CDR3 DNA follows: TGCAGTGCTAGAGAATTCCGGGGGTATTCACCCCTCCACTTT. The encoded protein is CSAREFRGYSPLHF.